This TCR beta chain appears in the sequencing data of a study of OX40 agonist ivuxolimab in advanced cancers. Study-wide background: Of mixed ages from about 23 to 90 and averaging around 60 years, the group was approximately 80% male.

Method: immunoSEQ multiplex PCR; TCRdb's copy keeps in-frame clones and lacks some. Here the sample spans more than 70,000 clones, approximately 91% being singletons. Whole-study results and caveats: On average, CD8+ T cells showed a greater number of expanded clones than CD4+.

As for this clone: Its antigen is unidentified.

Patients had blood sampled at baseline and again on cycle 4 day 1 and cycle 7 day 1. Sample: CD4+ or CD8+ T cells sorted from blood, taken in a trial of the OX40 agonist ivuxolimab. This receptor was taken from an adult with an advanced solid tumor such as melanoma, head and neck, liver or kidney cancer.

CDR3 sequence: CASSLVIGLAGNEQFF. CDR3 sequence (DNA): TGTGCCAGCAGCTTAGTGATCGGACTAGCGGGAAATGAGCAGTTCTTC. J is TRBJ2-1 and V is TRBV7-2, with TRBD2 matching over 12 bases. CDR1 and CDR2 from the germline V gene are SGHTA and FQGNSA. The CDR3 runs 16 residues. V lost 1 base and J lost 7; bases outside the gene matches: 5.